This TCR beta chain was recovered during a study of graft-versus-host responses after intestinal transplantation. Study as a whole: Transplant types were multivisceral, liver-intestinal, or isolated intestinal. The whole recipient group had anti-thymocyte globulin induction followed by tacrolimus and steroids for two to three years. Whole-study findings and limits: Circulating GvH clone levels at their peak were associated with HvG declines (early post-transplant).

On this clone: Its antigen remains unknown.

Repertoires were generated with immunoSEQ multiplex PCR, while TCRdb's copy carries only in-frame clones and drops some. This sample has about 15,000 clones; about 70% occur once, and the top ten carry 20% to 25%. The authors processed graft tissue to release intraepithelial and lamina propria lymphocytes. The source is a human patient who received an intestinal transplant, so some T cells may come from the graft donor. Sequences were derived from ileum tissue, sampled 700 to 800 days after intestinal transplantation.

Here the CDR3 reads CASTLQGAGVDTQYF. In DNA, the CDR3 is TGTGCCAGCACCCTACAGGGGGCAGGGGTAGATACGCAGTATTTT. The V call is TRBV6-1, the J call TRBJ2-3, with 9 bases aligning to TRBD1. CDR3 length equals 15 residues. Germline CDR1 is MNHNS and CDR2 is SASEGT. Trimming removed 7 bases from V and 5 bases from J; junction bases left unmatched: 10.